This T cell receptor beta chain was sequenced in a study of blood T cell repertoires in COVID-19. About the research overall: Some COVID-19 samples were acute and others convalescent; all came from the United States, Italy and Spain. T cells, B-cell-depleted T cells, or PBMCs supplied cDNA or gDNA.

Original analysis: How many nucleated cells were present was estimated from reference gene primer amplification. Only in-frame clones appear in the TCRdb table, and some are missing; sequencing was by immunoSEQ multiplex PCR. That table supplies the V and J calls and clone size; D and trimming were determined from the DNA. In the table there are over 300,000 clones, about 89% of which are singletons. CDR3 length equals 16 residues. Germline assignment: CDR1 LGHDT and CDR2 YNNKEL (reference sequence). Trimming removed 0 bases from V and 7 bases from J, with 18 bases in between. The receptor's source is a man aged 40-49 years with acute or convalescent COVID-19. Sequenced input: peripheral blood. The V call is TRBV3-1 (or the pseudogene TRBV3-2), the J call TRBJ1-2; maybe TRBD1 (6 bases). In DNA, the CDR3 is TGTGCCAGCAGCCAAGATCCCTCGGCAGGGGTTGGTGGCTACACCTTC. Its protein is CASSQDPSAGVGGYTF.